Following are 18 T cell receptor beta chains from one sample sequenced in a study of blood T cells in healthy people across ages. A second roughly 6 to 12 cycle PCR used barcoded and J-beta primers. One entry per CDR3 protein results from TCRdb running MiXCR on the 5' RACE reads. The table has around 900,000 distinct CDR3 sequences, 51% seen once. The sample was blood. The receptors derive from a woman aged 55 to 70 in good health.

V gene TRBV4-3 combines with J gene TRBJ2-2, with 8 bases matching TRBD2. This CDR3 has 18 residues. Germline values: CDR1 LGHNA, CDR2 YSLEER. Unmatched junction bases numbered 9, after V lost 0 bases and J lost 3 bases. The DNA of the CDR3 is TGCGCCAGCAGCCAAGATGGGAGCGGGAGTCGCGACACCGGGGAGCTGTTTTTT. Encoded protein: CASSQDGSGSRDTGELFF.

This clonotype came up once. This chain uses TRBV20-1 with TRBJ1-2; no firm D call. Germline V gene data show CDR1 as DFQATT and CDR2 as SNEGSKA (reference sequence). The CDR3 is 12 amino acids. V was pared by 3 bases and J by 5 bases, with 10 bases between. CDR3 sequence reads: CSASLLDYGYTF. CDR3 in DNA: TGCAGTGCTAGCTTGCTGGATTATGGCTACACCTTC.

A few counts support this clonotype. V is TRBV27 and J is TRBJ2-6, with D possibly matching TRBD1 (6 bases). V lost 4 bases to trimming and J lost 4 bases, with 11 bases between them. The CDR3 totals 15 residues. Germline CDR1 and CDR2: MNHEY and SMNVEV (reference sequence). The DNA of the CDR3 is TGTGCCAGCAGTTCCGCAGGGGCCGGGGCCAACGTCCTGACTTTC. Encoded protein: CASSSAGAGANVLTF.

This clonotype has a handful of counts. The chain employs TRBV10-3 and TRBJ2-7; no clear D. Germline V gene lookup returns CDR1 ENHRY and CDR2 SYGVKD. The CDR3 loop spans 12 amino acids. V was trimmed by 2 bases and J by 3 bases, leaving 5 bases between them. In DNA, the CDR3 is TGTGCCATCAGTGAGACAGACTACGAGCAGTACTTC. Its protein product is CAISETDYEQYF.

This clonotype was detected only a few times. V and J are TRBV29-1 and TRBJ2-2; tentative D call: TRBD2 (7 bases). The V end lost 8 bases, the J end lost 5 bases, and 12 bases lay between the germline ends. The CDR3 runs 12 residues. Germline V lookup: CDR1 SQVTM, CDR2 ANQGSEA. The CDR3 region is CSPRGATGELFF. DNA of the CDR3: TGCAGCCCTCGGGGGGCGACCGGGGAGCTGTTTTTT.

The sample holds a few counts of this clonotype. This chain connects TRBV20-1 to TRBJ2-7; D is uncertain. Looked up from germline, CDR1 is DFQATT and CDR2 is SNEGSKA (reference sequence). The CDR3 runs 14 residues. V shed 0 bases and J shed 2 bases, with 11 bases lying between them. In DNA, the CDR3 is TGCAGTGCTAGAGATAAGAGCGTTACCTACGAGCAGTACTTC. Its translation: CSARDKSVTYEQYF.

The chain has TRBV2 and TRBJ2-7; D not resolved. Germline assignment: CDR1 SNHLY and CDR2 FYNNEI. V shed 0 bases and J shed 1 base, with 7 bases lying between them. The CDR3 has 14 amino acids. CDR3 nucleotides: TGTGCCAGCAGTGAAGCGTGGCAGTCCTACGAGCAGTACTTC. Amino acid sequence: CASSEAWQSYEQYF.

The chain combines TRBV3-1 with TRBJ2-2, with D unclear. V dropped 5 bases and J dropped 3 bases, with 16 bases sitting between them. CDR1 and CDR2 (germline): LGHDT, YNNKEL (reference sequence). The CDR3 is 16 residues long. This chain's CDR3 is CASSALGIFDTGELFF. In DNA form, the CDR3 reads TGTGCCAGCAGCGCCCTAGGTATTTTCGACACCGGGGAGCTGTTTTTT.

The V gene is TRBV20-1, the J gene TRBJ2-1; 8 bases are a match to TRBD2. This CDR3 has 15 amino acids. Germline-derived CDR1 and CDR2 are DFQATT and SNEGSKA (reference sequence). Germline trimming cut 3 bases from V and 3 bases from J; bases unmatched to any gene: 7. The CDR3 loop is CSASPPSGFYNEQFF. Here the CDR3 DNA reads TGCAGTGCTAGTCCCCCTAGCGGGTTCTACAATGAGCAGTTCTTC.

A note on this clonotype: One end of the junction is discordant with germline, which a read error may explain. V is TRBV4-1 and J is TRBJ2-7, with TRBD1 matching 7 bases. The CDR3 length is 13 residues. Germline V gene sequence: CDR1 MGHRA, CDR2 YSYEKL. The CDR3 loop reads CASSRDRVYERYF. The CDR3 DNA reads TGCGCCAGCAGCCGGGACAGAGTCTACGAGCGGTACTTC.

This CDR3 is CASSPGGSYWEQYF. CDR3 bases: TGTGCCAGCAGCCCCGGAGGATCCTACTGGGAGCAGTACTTC. This chain joins TRBV7-9 and TRBJ2-7; D perhaps matches TRBD2 (5 bases). This CDR3 spans 14 amino acids. Germline loops: CDR1 SEHNR, CDR2 FQNEAQ (reference sequence). The germline V and J ends were trimmed by 5 bases and 7 bases, with 18 bases remaining between them.

This clonotype appeared a few times. J is TRBJ2-1 and V is TRBV20-1; D unresolved. The CDR3 covers 14 residues. Germline assignment: CDR1 DFQATT and CDR2 SNEGSKA (reference sequence). V was trimmed by 6 bases and J by 4 bases, leaving 16 bases between them. The CDR3 protein is CSAEESMGYNEQFF. CDR3 in DNA: TGCAGTGCCGAGGAGAGTATGGGGTACAATGAGCAGTTCTTC.

The chain uses TRBV6-2 or TRBV6-3 and TRBJ1-2, with 7 bases that match TRBD1. There are 16 residues in the CDR3. V trimming: 3 bases; J trimming: 3 bases; junction bases outside the gene matches: 10. Germline loops: CDR1 MNHEY, CDR2 SVGEGT. CDR3 DNA sequence: TGTGCCAGCAGTTATCGGAACAGGGGACTCGACTATGGCTACACCTTC. Protein product: CASSYRNRGLDYGYTF.

The chain carries TRBV7-9 and TRBJ2-1, with a weak D call TRBD1 (6 bases). CDR3 length: 15 residues. Germline CDR1 reads SEHNR; CDR2 reads FQNEAQ (reference sequence). V gave up 5 bases and J gave up 1 base, with 12 bases separating them. The CDR3 here is CASSGGGQSYNEQFF. CDR3 DNA sequence: TGTGCCAGCAGCGGTGGGGGACAATCCTACAATGAGCAGTTCTTC.

The chain links TRBV19 to TRBJ2-6; possible D gene TRBD2, 6 bases. The CDR3 runs to 15 residues. From germline, CDR1 is LNHDA and CDR2 SQIVND (reference sequence). V was pared by 7 bases and J by 0 bases, with 10 bases between. CDR3 sequence reads: CASMRGLSGANVLTF. For the CDR3, the DNA is TGTGCCAGTATGCGGGGACTCTCTGGGGCCAACGTCCTGACTTTC.

This clonotype was recorded many times. The CDR3 coding sequence is TGTGCCAGCAGCCTGGGTGGGGGTGCAGAGACCCAGTACTTC. Translating it yields CASSLGGGAETQYF. This rearrangement joins TRBV7-2 to TRBJ2-5; either TRBD1 or TRBD2 may fit D (5 bases each). The germline V gene has CDR1 SGHTA and CDR2 FQGNSA. The length of the CDR3 is 14 residues. The germline V and J ends were trimmed by 5 bases and 4 bases, with 14 bases remaining between them.

V and J are TRBV2 and TRBJ2-5; the D is unclear. The CDR3 has 11 amino acids. Germline values: CDR1 SNHLY, CDR2 FYNNEI. V dropped 3 bases and J dropped 7 bases, with 6 bases sitting between them. The CDR3 protein is CASSDFVTQYF. The CDR3 DNA sequence: TGTGCCAGCAGTGATTTTGTGACCCAGTACTTC.

The chain carries TRBV29-1 and TRBJ2-1; TRBD1 or TRBD2 may be the D gene (5 bases each). Between the trimmed V and J ends, which lost 4 bases and 7 bases, there was a span of 17 bases. The CDR3 runs 14 residues. Germline V gene sequence: CDR1 SQVTM, CDR2 ANQGSEA. CDR3: CSVGSGLATNEQFF. The CDR3 DNA reads TGCAGCGTTGGTTCGGGGCTCGCTACAAATGAGCAGTTCTTC.